This T cell receptor (beta chain) was identified in a study of beta chain features in type 1 diabetes. General study results and limits: Fewer insertions but more deletions were seen at VDJ junctions in type 1 diabetes patients.

The whole isolated RNA underwent reverse transcription, so sequencing captured expressed TCRB transcripts. The method was immunoSEQ multiplex PCR; TCRdb's version includes in-frame clones alone and lacks a portion of them. The sample contains 40,000 to 45,000 clones, approximately 56% of which appear only once. On this clone: Its target is not known. The same CDR3 can be traced to other DNA sequences in this sample.

Germline V gene lookup returns CDR1 GTSNPN and CDR2 SVGIG (reference sequence). Trimming removed 1 base from V and 2 bases from J, with 12 bases in between. The CDR3 is 14 amino acids. The sequence was collected from a woman younger than 30 in good health. The gene calls are TRBV30 and TRBJ2-7; possible D gene TRBD2, 5 bases. The sequenced sample was Tregs from blood. CDR3 bases: TGTGCCTGGAGTGCCTCTGGAGGAACCTACGAGCAGTACTTC. Its protein product is CAWSASGGTYEQYF.